This T cell receptor beta chain derives from a study of blood T cells in healthy people across ages. For the second PCR, which ran for about 6 to 12 cycles, a sample-barcoded 5' primer and a J-beta primer mix were used. A single record per CDR3 protein comes from TCRdb applying MiXCR to the 5' RACE reads. The table lists just under 550,000 distinct CDR3 sequences, 20% to 30% of them singletons. The V gene end was trimmed by 6 bases and the J gene end by 6 bases; junction bases not matched to a gene: 10. Germline-derived CDR1 and CDR2 are SQVTM and ANQGSEA. This CDR3 is built from 13 residues. This clonotype was seen more than once but under ten times. This same sample was also taken into another study, of T cells of mothers and their children.

The chain recombines TRBV29-1 with TRBJ1-1; 7 nucleotides align to TRBD1. Sequencing was done on a sample of blood. The sequence derives from a boy younger than 18 in good health. The CDR3 is CSVPLTGSPEAFF. The CDR3 DNA follows: TGCAGCGTCCCCCTGACAGGGAGTCCTGAAGCTTTCTTT. Complete variable domain (other parts from reference TRBV29-1 and TRBJ1-1): SAVISQKPSRDICQRGTSLTIQCQVDSQVTMMFWYRQQPGQSLTLIATANQGSEATYESGFVIDKFPISRPNLTFSTLTVSNMSPEDSSIYLCSVPLTGSPEAFFGQGTRLTVV.